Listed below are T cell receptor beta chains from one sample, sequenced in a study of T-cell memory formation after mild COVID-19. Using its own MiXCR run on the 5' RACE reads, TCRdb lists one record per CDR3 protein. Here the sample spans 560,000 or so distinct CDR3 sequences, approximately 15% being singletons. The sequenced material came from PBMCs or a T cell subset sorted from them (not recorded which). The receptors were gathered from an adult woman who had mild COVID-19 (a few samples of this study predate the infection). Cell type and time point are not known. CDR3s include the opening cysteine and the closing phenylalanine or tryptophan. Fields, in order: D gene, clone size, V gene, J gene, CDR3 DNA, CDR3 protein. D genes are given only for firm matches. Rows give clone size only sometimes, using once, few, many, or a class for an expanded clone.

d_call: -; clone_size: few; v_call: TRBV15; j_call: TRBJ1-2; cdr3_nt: TGTGCCACCAGCGGTGGGGGGGCTGGCTACACCTTC; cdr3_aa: CATSGGGAGYTF
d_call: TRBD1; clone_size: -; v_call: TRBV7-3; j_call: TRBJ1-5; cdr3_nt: TGTGCCAGCAGCCAGCTCCGGGACAGAGTTGTAAGAAGCAATCAGCCACAGCATTTT; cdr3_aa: CASSQLRDRVVRSNQPQHF
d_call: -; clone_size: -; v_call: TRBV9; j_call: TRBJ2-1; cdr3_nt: TGTGCCAGCAGCGTGGAGGACAGCCTGTTCTTC; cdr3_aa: CASSVEDSLFF
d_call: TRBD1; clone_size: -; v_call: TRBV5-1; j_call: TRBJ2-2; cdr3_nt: TGCGCCAGCAGCTCCAGGACAGGATCGGGCCGGGAGCTGTTTTTT; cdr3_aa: CASSSRTGSGRELFF
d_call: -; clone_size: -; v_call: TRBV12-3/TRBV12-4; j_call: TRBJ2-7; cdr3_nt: TGTGCCAGCAGACTCTTCGGGGAGCAGTACTTC; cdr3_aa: CASRLFGEQYF
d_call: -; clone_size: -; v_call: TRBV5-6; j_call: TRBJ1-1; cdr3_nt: TGTGCCAGCAGCTTGGATTCGACGGGTTCCACTGAAGCTTTCTTT; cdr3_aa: CASSLDSTGSTEAFF
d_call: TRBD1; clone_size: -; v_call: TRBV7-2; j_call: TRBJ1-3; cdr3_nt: TGTGCCTGCAGCTTAGACAGGGCGGCTGGAAACACCATATATTTT; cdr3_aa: CACSLDRAAGNTIYF
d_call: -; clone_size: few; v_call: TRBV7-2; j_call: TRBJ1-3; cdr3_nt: TGTGCCAGCAGGCTAGCCGGAAACACCATATATTTT; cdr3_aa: CASRLAGNTIYF
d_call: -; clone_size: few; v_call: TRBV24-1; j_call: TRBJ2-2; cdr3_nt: TGTGCCACCAGTGATCCTCGAGGCGTAGGAACGAACACCGGGGAGCTGTTTTTT; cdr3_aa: CATSDPRGVGTNTGELFF
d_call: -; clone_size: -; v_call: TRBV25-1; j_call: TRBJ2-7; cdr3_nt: TGTGCCAGCAGTGACAGGGGAAGCTACGAGCAGTACTTC; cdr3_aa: CASSDRGSYEQYF
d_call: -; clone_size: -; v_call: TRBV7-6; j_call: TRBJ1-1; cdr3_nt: TGTGCCAGCAGCTTACACGCTGAAAAAGTCCCGGACGCCCTGAACACTGAAGCTTTCTTT; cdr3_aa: CASSLHAEKVPDALNTEAFF
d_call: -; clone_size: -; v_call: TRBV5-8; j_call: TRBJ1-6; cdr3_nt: TGTGCCAGCAGCTTGGACGGCATAGATTCACCCCTCCACTTT; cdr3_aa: CASSLDGIDSPLHF
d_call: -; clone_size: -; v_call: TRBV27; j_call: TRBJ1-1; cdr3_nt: TGTGCCAGCAGTCCCTCCAGGGTGAACACTGAAGCTTTCTTT; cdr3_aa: CASSPSRVNTEAFF
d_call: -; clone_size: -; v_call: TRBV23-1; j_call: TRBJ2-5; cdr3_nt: TGCGCCAGCAGTCGAGTAGAGAGTAGAGAGACCCAGTACTTC; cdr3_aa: CASSRVESRETQYF
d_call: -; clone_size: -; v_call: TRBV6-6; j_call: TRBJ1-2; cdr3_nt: TGTGCCAGCAGTTACTCGTCCTATGGCTACACCTTC; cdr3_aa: CASSYSSYGYTF
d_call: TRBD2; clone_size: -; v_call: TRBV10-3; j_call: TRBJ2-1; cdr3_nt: TGTGCCATCAGTGCGGGAGCGGGGGGGCCGAGTGAGCAGTTCTTC; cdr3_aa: CAISAGAGGPSEQFF
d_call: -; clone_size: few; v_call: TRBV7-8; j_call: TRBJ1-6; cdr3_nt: TGTGCCAGCACCCGGGACCAGGGTTCACCCCTCCACTTT; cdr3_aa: CASTRDQGSPLHF
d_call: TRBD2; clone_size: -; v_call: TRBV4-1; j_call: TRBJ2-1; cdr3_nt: TGCGCCAGCAGCCAAGATCCAGCGGGGAGCCCCAATGAGCAGTTCTTC; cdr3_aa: CASSQDPAGSPNEQFF
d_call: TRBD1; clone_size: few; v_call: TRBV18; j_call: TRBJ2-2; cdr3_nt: TGTGCCAGCTCAATCGGGACAGCGAACACCGGGGAGCTGTTTTTT; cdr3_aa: CASSIGTANTGELFF
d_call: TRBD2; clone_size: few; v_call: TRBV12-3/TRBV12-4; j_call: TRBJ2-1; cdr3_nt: TGTGCCAGCAGTTTGGTAGCGGGTTCGCTGGGTGAGCAGTTCTTC; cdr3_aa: CASSLVAGSLGEQFF
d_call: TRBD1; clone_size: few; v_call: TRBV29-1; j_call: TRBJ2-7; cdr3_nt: TGCAGCGTTTCAGTGGGGACAGGCTCCTACGAGCAGTACTTC; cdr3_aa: CSVSVGTGSYEQYF
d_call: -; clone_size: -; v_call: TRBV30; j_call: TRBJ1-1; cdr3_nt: TGTGCCTGGAGTCTAACCATCGGAGGTTACACTGAAGCTTTCTTT; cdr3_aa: CAWSLTIGGYTEAFF
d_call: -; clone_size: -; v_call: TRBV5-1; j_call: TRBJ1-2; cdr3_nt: TGCGCCAGCAGCTTGACAAGGTGGGGAAAGGGCTACACCTTC; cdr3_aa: CASSLTRWGKGYTF
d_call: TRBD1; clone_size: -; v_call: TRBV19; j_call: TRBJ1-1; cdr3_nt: TGTGCCAGTAGTATCGACAGGGATACTGAAGCTTTCTTT; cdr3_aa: CASSIDRDTEAFF
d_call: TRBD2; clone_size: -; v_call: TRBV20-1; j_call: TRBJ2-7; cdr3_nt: TGCAGTGCTGAGGGGCAGCGGGGCCCCTACGAGCAGTACTTC; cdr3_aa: CSAEGQRGPYEQYF
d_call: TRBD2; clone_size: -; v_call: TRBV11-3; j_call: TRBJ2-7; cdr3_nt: TGTGCCAGCAGCCTCCGACTAGCGGGAGGGCCGCCATACGAGCAGTACTTC; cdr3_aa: CASSLRLAGGPPYEQYF
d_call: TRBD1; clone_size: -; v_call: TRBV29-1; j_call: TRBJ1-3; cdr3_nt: TGCAGCGTTGATATTTCAGGGGGCCATACTGGAAACACCATATATTTT; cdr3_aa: CSVDISGGHTGNTIYF
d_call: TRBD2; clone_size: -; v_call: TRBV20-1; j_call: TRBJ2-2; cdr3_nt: TGCAGTGCTAGTTGGGCTAGCGGGAACACCGGGGAGCTGTTTTTT; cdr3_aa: CSASWASGNTGELFF
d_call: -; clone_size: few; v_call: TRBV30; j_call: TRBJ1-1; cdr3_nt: TGTGCCTGGAGTGGAGTCGGGAAAGTGGACACTGAAGCTTTCTTT; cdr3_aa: CAWSGVGKVDTEAFF
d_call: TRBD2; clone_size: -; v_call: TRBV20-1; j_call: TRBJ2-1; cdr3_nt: TGCAGTGCTAGAGATAGTTCCCCCTCCCCGGGACTAGCGTACAATGAGCAGTTCTTC; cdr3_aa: CSARDSSPSPGLAYNEQFF
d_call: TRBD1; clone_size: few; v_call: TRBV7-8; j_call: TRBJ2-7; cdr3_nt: TGTGCCAGCATGAACAGGGGTGGCTACGAGCAGTACTTC; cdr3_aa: CASMNRGGYEQYF
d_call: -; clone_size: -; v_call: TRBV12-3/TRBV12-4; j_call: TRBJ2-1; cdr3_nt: TGTGCCAGCAGTTTTTCGGGACGGACTTACAATGAGCAGTTCTTC; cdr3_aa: CASSFSGRTYNEQFF
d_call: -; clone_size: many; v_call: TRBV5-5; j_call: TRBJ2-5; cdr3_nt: TGTGCCAGCAGCTTCGAACAGGGTCAAGAGACCCAGTACTTC; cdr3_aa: CASSFEQGQETQYF
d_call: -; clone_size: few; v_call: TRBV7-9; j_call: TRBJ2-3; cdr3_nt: TGTGCCAGCAGCCCGGCAACGGTTTTCGGCACAGATACGCAGTATTTT; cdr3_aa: CASSPATVFGTDTQYF
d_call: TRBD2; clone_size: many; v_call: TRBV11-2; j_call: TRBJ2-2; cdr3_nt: TGTGCCAGCAGCTTAGCTAGCGGGGGGACCGGGGAGCTGTTTTTT; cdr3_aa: CASSLASGGTGELFF
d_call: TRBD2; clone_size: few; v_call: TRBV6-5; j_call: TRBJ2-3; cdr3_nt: TGTGCCAGCAGCCCACCTTACCGGGGGGACACAGATACGCAGTATTTT; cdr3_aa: CASSPPYRGDTDTQYF
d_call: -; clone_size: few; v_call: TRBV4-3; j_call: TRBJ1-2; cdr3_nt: TGCGCCAGCAGCCTCCTCCCCGGGACGGAGTCCTATGGCTACACCTTC; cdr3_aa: CASSLLPGTESYGYTF
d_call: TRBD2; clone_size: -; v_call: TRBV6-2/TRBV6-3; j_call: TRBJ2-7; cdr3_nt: TGTGCCAGCAGTTACCCAACTTGGACTAGCGGGAGTTCGTACGAGCAGTACTTC; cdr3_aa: CASSYPTWTSGSSYEQYF
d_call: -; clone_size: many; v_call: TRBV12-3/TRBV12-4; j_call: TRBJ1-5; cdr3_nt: TGTGCCAGCAGCTTACGGAGCAATCAGCCCCAGCATTTT; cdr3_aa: CASSLRSNQPQHF
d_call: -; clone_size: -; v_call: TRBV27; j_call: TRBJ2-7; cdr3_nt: TGTGCCAGCAGTTTATCTTACTCTACCTCCTACGAGCAGTACTTC; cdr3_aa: CASSLSYSTSYEQYF
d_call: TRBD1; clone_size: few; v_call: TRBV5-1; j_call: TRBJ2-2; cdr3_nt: TGCGCCAGCAGCCCGGGACAGGGAAGGACCGGGGAGCTGTTTTTT; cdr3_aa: CASSPGQGRTGELFF
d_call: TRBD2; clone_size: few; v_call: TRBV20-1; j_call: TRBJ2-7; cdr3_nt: TGCAGTGCTACCCCCACTAGCGGCCCGGGAGAGCAGTACTTC; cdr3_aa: CSATPTSGPGEQYF
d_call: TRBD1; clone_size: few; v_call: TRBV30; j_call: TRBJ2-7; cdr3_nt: TGTGCCTGGAGCTGGACAGGAGCGTACGAGCAGTACTTC; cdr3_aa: CAWSWTGAYEQYF
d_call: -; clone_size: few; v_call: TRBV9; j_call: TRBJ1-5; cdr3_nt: TGTGCCAGCAGCGTAGGTCCCAATCAGCCCCAGCATTTT; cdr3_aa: CASSVGPNQPQHF
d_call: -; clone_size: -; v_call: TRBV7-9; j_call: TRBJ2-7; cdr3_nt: TGTGCCAGCAGCTTCCAGGGGGGACAGCACTACGAGCAGTACTTC; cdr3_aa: CASSFQGGQHYEQYF
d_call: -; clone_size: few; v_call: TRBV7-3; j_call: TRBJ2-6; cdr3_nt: TGTGCCAGCAGCCGAAGAGTCACCACTTCTGGGGCCAACGTCCTGACTTTC; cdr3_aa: CASSRRVTTSGANVLTF
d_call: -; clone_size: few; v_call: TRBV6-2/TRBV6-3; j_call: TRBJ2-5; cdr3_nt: TGTGCCAGCAGCCGCCGGGACTCCCTAAACCGTTACCAAGAGACCCAGTACTTC; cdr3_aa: CASSRRDSLNRYQETQYF
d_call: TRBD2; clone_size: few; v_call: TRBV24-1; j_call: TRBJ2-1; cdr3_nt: TGTGCCACCAGTGATTTCGGGGCGGGAGTCAATGAGCAGTTCTTC; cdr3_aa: CATSDFGAGVNEQFF
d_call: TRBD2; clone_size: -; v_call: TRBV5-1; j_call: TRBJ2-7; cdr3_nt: TGCGCCAGCAGCGGAAGCGGGGGGGCCTACGAGCAGTACTTC; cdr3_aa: CASSGSGGAYEQYF
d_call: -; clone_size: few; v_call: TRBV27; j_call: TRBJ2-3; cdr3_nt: TGTGCCAGCAGTTTCCGGGGACCCAGCACAGATACGCAGTATTTT; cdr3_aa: CASSFRGPSTDTQYF
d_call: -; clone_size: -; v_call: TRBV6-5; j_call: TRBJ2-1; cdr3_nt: TGTGCCAGCAGTTTACATAACCCCAACAGGGCTGAGCAGTTCTTC; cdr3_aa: CASSLHNPNRAEQFF